The next 3 T cell receptor beta chains were all read from a single sample in a study of shared T cell receptors in the human thymus. Here immunoSEQ multiplex PCR was the method, and the copy in TCRdb shows in-frame clones only, minus some. The sample lists hundreds of thousands of clones, around 87% occurring once. A further study also used this sample, focusing on human thymus T cells.

The sequencing input was thymocytes. These receptors were obtained from a boy in the first two years of life with a congenital heart defect.

Regarding this clone: Other DNA sequences in the sample encode the same CDR3. This rearrangement joins TRBV5-1 to TRBJ2-3; D ambiguous. CDR3 length: 12 residues. V was shortened by 2 bases and J by 4 bases, with 5 bases between the two germline ends. Germline V CDR1 and CDR2: SGHRS, YFSETQ. The CDR3 here is CASSFSSDTQYF. CDR3 in DNA: TGCGCCAGCAGCTTCAGTTCAGATACGCAGTATTTT.

The rearrangement uses TRBV18 and TRBJ1-3; D possibly corresponds to TRBD1 (6 bases). The V gene's germline CDR1 is KGHSH and CDR2 LQKENI. The ends were cut back, 2 bases at V and 0 bases at J, with 20 bases in the middle. The CDR3 length is 19 residues. CDR3 in amino acids: CASSPKRQDYRSSGNTIYF. CDR3 sequence (DNA): TGTGCCAGCTCACCAAAGAGACAGGATTACCGTAGCTCTGGAAACACCATATATTTT. The entire variable domain, with the rest obtained from reference TRBV18 and TRBJ1-3, is as follows: NAGVMQNPRHLVRRRGQEARLRCSPMKGHSHVYWYRQLPEEGLKFMVYLQKENIIDESGMPKERFSAEFPKEGPSILRIQQVVRGDSAAYFCASSPKRQDYRSSGNTIYFGEGSWLTVV.

V gene TRBV9 combines with J gene TRBJ1-3; D gene unclear. The V gene lost 6 bases and the J gene lost 0 bases, with 13 bases spanning the gap. Germline V CDR1 and CDR2: SGDLS, YYNGEE. This CDR3 contains 15 residues. This CDR3 reads CASTPGTSSGNTIYF. DNA of the CDR3: TGTGCCAGCACCCCAGGTACAAGCTCTGGAAACACCATATATTTT. The variable domain in full, completed from reference TRBV9 and TRBJ1-3, reads DSGVTQTPKHLITATGQRVTLRCSPRSGDLSVYWYQQSLDQGLQFLIQYYNGEERAKGNILERFSAQQFPDLHSELNLSSLELGDSALYFCASTPGTSSGNTIYFGEGSWLTVV.